At least ten counts were recorded for the clone carrying this TCR beta chain. Its antigen is as yet unknown. This sample was included in a study of CD8 T cells in ankylosing spondylitis. Study results and limitations: It was reported that disease-linked clones were significantly enriched in matched ankylosing spondylitis synovial fluid. Prior literature has documented some motif variants in synovial fluid and blood from reactive arthritis. Clones linked to the disease showed a CD8+ phenotype. They occurred at relatively low frequencies in peripheral blood. Roughly eight highly homologous variants made up a TCR beta motif that seemed to typify ankylosing spondylitis blood.

Quantitative 5'-RACE with molecular barcodes generated TCR beta libraries. TCRdb passed the 5' RACE reads through MiXCR, listing each CDR3 protein once. The table shows about 500,000 distinct CDR3 sequences, with roughly 5.2% occurring only once. The CDR3 runs to 11 residues. Trimming cost V 5 bases and J 11 bases, with 12 bases left between them. The sequenced material came from blood, either unsorted or a sorted T cell fraction (not recorded which). The rearrangement uses TRBV12-3 or TRBV12-4 and TRBJ1-1, with D uncertain. The source is a male donor with ankylosing spondylitis. The CDR3 sequence: CASSPRPGAFF. The CDR3 DNA reads as TGTGCCAGCAGTCCACGGCCCGGGGCTTTCTTT.